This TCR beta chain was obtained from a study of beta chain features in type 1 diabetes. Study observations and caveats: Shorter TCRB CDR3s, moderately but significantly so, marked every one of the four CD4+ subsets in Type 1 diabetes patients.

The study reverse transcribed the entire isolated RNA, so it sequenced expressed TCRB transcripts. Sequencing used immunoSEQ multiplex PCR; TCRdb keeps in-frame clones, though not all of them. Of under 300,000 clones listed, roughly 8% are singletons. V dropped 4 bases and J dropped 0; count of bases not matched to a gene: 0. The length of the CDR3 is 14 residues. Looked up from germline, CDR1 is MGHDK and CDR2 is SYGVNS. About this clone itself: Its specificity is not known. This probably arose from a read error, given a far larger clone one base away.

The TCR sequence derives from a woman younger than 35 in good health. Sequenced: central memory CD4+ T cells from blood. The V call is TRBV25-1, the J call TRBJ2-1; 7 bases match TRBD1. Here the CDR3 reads CASSAGGSYNEQFF. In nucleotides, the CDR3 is TGTGCCAGCAGTGCAGGGGGCTCCTACAATGAGCAGTTCTTC.